This entry lists 2 T cell receptor beta chains sequenced from one sample in a study of control samples from healthy donors and cancer patients. Sequenced by immunoSEQ multiplex PCR; TCRdb stores in-frame clones only, minus some. The sample includes tens of thousands of clones, about 90% seen only once; the top ten take around 20%. The sequenced sample was blood. The receptors here all came from a middle-aged man in good health.

The chain recombines TRBV5-8 with TRBJ2-7; D possibly corresponds to TRBD2 (6 bases). CDR3 length: 16 amino acids. Trimming removed 0 bases from V and 0 bases from J, with 13 bases in between. The germline V gene encodes CDR1 SGHTS and CDR2 YDEGEE. CDR3 sequence reads: CASSLEGTYSSYEQYF. The DNA of the CDR3 is TGTGCCAGCAGCTTGGAGGGGACTTACAGCTCCTACGAGCAGTACTTC.

V usage is TRBV5-1 and J usage is TRBJ1-1; perhaps TRBD1 as D (5 bases). Germline lookup yields CDR1 SGHRS and CDR2 YFSETQ. The CDR3 is 15 amino acids. V was cut by 4 bases and J by 4 bases, with 17 bases left in between. The CDR3 loop reads CASSGRPGQGTEAFF. CDR3 sequence (DNA): TGCGCCAGCAGCGGGAGGCCGGGCCAGGGCACTGAAGCTTTCTTT.